This entry describes one T cell receptor beta chain. Its cognate antigen is unknown. This entry belongs to a study of T cells expressing NK-cell markers. Findings of the study overall: The share of CD8+ T cells held by dominant NKG2C+ clonotypes was about 1.0-8% in more than 5 donors.

A 5'RACE template switching approach incorporating UMIs was used to make TCR beta cDNA. TCRdb reprocessed the 5' RACE reads, with one entry per CDR3 protein and no DNA. This sample contains roughly 180,000 distinct CDR3 sequences. The receptor's source is a woman aged 18 to 75 in good health. Material: blood T cells: a sorted CD56 or NKG2C T cell subset, CD4+ or CD8+ T cells, or bulk PBMC T cells (not recorded which).

The CDR3 loop is CASSLDIEGATDSPLHF. This rearrangement joins TRBV7-8 to TRBJ1-6; as DNA is missing, the TRBD1 call by TCRdb cannot be tested. The CDR3 consists of 17 residues. Per germline, CDR1 SGHVS and CDR2 FQNEAQ. Supplemented by reference TRBV7-8 and TRBJ1-6, the full variable domain reads GAGVSQSPRYKVAKRGQDVALRCDPISGHVSLFWYQQALGQGPEFLTYFQNEAQLDKSGLPSDRFFAERPEGSVSTLKIQRTQQEDSAVYLCASSLDIEGATDSPLHFGNGTRLTVT.